These T cell receptor beta chains were read from a single sample in a study of synovial regulatory T cells in juvenile arthritis. Method: immunoSEQ multiplex PCR; TCRdb's copy keeps in-frame clones and lacks some. Its table lists roughly 9,200 clones. The specimen was Treg cells from blood. These receptors were collected from a donor aged 2-29 years with juvenile idiopathic arthritis. The CDR3 runs from the conserved cysteine through the conserved F or W. Clone size is stated in some rows and not others, as once, few, many or a class when expanded.

V: TRBV6-1
size: NA
J: TRBJ2-7
CDR3: CASSELSGVGEQYF

V: TRBV6-1
size: NA
J: TRBJ2-7
CDR3: CASKGYPYEQYF

V: TRBV5-1
size: NA
J: TRBJ1-2
CDR3: CASRENRGGGYTF

V: TRBV7-9
size: NA
J: TRBJ1-5
CDR3: CASSQGSGNQPQHF

V: TRBV18
size: NA
J: TRBJ1-5
CDR3: CASSRGNQPQHF

V: TRBV5-1
size: NA
J: TRBJ1-3
CDR3: CASSSASSGNTIYF

V: TRBV20-1
size: NA
J: TRBJ2-1
CDR3: CSARGSEQFF

V: TRBV10-3
size: NA
J: TRBJ2-7
CDR3: CAISKTSSYEQYF

V: TRBV7-2
size: NA
J: TRBJ1-4
CDR3: CASSPPGGTRRGKLFF

V: TRBV28
size: NA
J: TRBJ2-6
CDR3: CASRQGASGANVLTF

V: TRBV6-1
size: NA
J: TRBJ1-3
CDR3: CASSEGTYPGNTIYF

V: TRBV7-6
size: NA
J: TRBJ2-5
CDR3: CASSLTERETQYF

V: TRBV30
size: NA
J: TRBJ1-1
CDR3: CAWSATVHTEAFF

V: TRBV20-1
size: NA
J: TRBJ1-5
CDR3: CSAVTDQPQHF

V: TRBV5-5
size: NA
J: TRBJ1-2
CDR3: CASSFGPTPRTGYTF

V: TRBV9
size: NA
J: TRBJ2-6
CDR3: CASSVEGFSGANVLTF

V: TRBV7-9
size: NA
J: TRBJ2-6
CDR3: CASSFFLGQGPSGANVLTF

V: TRBV19
size: medium-sized
J: TRBJ2-7
CDR3: CASSQGPGGSYEQYF

V: TRBV10-3
size: NA
J: TRBJ1-2
CDR3: CAISESSRRAGGGYTF

V: TRBV2
size: NA
J: TRBJ2-2
CDR3: CASSERDRGPTGELFF

V: TRBV5-8
size: medium-sized
J: TRBJ1-3
CDR3: CASSLANRGNTIYF

V: TRBV6-1
size: NA
J: TRBJ2-7
CDR3: CASSVRRSYEQYF

V: TRBV7-8
size: NA
J: TRBJ1-1
CDR3: CASSLRSMRTVRNVPEAFF

V: TRBV2
size: NA
J: TRBJ2-6
CDR3: CASYRGSAGANVLTF

V: TRBV2
size: NA
J: TRBJ2-2
CDR3: CASRIAGAGELFF

V: TRBV5-1
size: NA
J: TRBJ2-3
CDR3: CASSLGAGDTQYF

V: TRBV5-6
size: NA
J: TRBJ2-7
CDR3: CASTRMGRVSYEQYF

V: TRBV28
size: NA
J: TRBJ2-7
CDR3: CATYSAYEQYF

V: TRBV27
size: NA
J: TRBJ2-1
CDR3: CASSFRGSYNEQFF

V: TRBV7-3
size: NA
J: TRBJ2-3
CDR3: CASSQLTSGRTDTQYF

V: TRBV5-1
size: NA
J: TRBJ1-1
CDR3: CASTVTGAAYTEAFF

V: TRBV5-1
size: NA
J: TRBJ2-7
CDR3: CASSLGRESNEQYF

V: TRBV2
size: NA
J: TRBJ1-2
CDR3: CASTDSLGGYTF

V: TRBV7-9
size: NA
J: TRBJ1-3
CDR3: CASSSLPGNTIYF

V: TRBV4-1
size: NA
J: TRBJ2-1
CDR3: CASSQETSGGTYNEQFF

V: TRBV5-1
size: NA
J: TRBJ1-2
CDR3: CASSPSGYGYTF

V: TRBV7-9
size: NA
J: TRBJ2-7
CDR3: CASSLGTIENEQYF

V: TRBV10-2
size: NA
J: TRBJ2-1
CDR3: CASNGRPSPYNEQFF

V: TRBV7-9
size: NA
J: TRBJ2-1
CDR3: CASSLAEGLAGREQFF

V: TRBV7-9
size: NA
J: TRBJ1-2
CDR3: CASSLSGDYGYTF

V: TRBV6-1
size: NA
J: TRBJ1-5
CDR3: CASSGGHSNQPQHF

V: TRBV20-1
size: NA
J: TRBJ1-2
CDR3: CSARRSYGYTF